A selection of T cell receptor beta chains follows, all from one sample in a study of patients and donors after allogeneic stem cell transplantation. TCRdb re-derived calls from the RT-PCR reads in MiXCR, one entry per CDR3 protein. The table shows approximately 200,000 distinct CDR3 sequences, with more than 35% occurring only once. The sequenced material came from blood, either unsorted or a sorted T cell fraction (not recorded which). These receptors all come from a human donor who was either an allogeneic HSCT recipient or a stem cell or donor lymphocyte infusion donor (not recorded which). It is not recorded whose cells these are; they may come from a transplant donor. The CDR3 runs from the conserved cysteine through the conserved F or W. The D gene is left open where the match is weak. Some rows have no size entry. The others give once, few or many, or a class for an expanded clone.

D | J | size | V | CDR3 | DNA
TRBD1 | TRBJ2-1 | - | TRBV7-2 | CASSLTRDSSYNEQFF | TGTGCCAGCAGCCTAACCCGGGACAGCTCCTACAATGAGCAGTTCTTC
TRBD1 | TRBJ2-5 | - | TRBV29-1 | CSVEYRGATETQYF | TGCAGCGTCGAATACAGGGGAGCCACAGAGACCCAGTACTTC
- | TRBJ1-6 | - | TRBV14 | CASSQEWSPLHF | TGTGCCAGCAGCCAAGAGTGGTCACCCCTCCACTTT
- | TRBJ1-2 | few | TRBV28 | CASSQVYGYTF | TGTGCCAGCAGCCAAGTTTATGGCTACACCTTC
- | TRBJ2-2 | - | TRBV2 | CASITQPGHGELFF | TGTGCCAGCATAACTCAGCCGGGGCATGGGGAGCTGTTTTTT
- | TRBJ2-7 | few | TRBV2 | CASRDDFFEGQYF | TGTGCCAGCAGGGATGACTTCTTTGAGGGGCAGTACTTC
TRBD2 | TRBJ2-3 | - | TRBV12-3/TRBV12-4 | CASSPHFGASGADTQYF | TGTGCCAGCAGCCCGCATTTCGGCGCTAGCGGGGCAGATACGCAGTATTTT
TRBD1 | TRBJ1-1 | - | TRBV5-1 | CASSFYRGKGTEAFF | TGCGCCAGCAGCTTTTACAGGGGGAAAGGGACTGAAGCTTTCTTT
- | TRBJ1-2 | - | TRBV5-4 | CASSLYVTAYGYTF | TGTGCCAGCAGCTTGTACGTGACAGCCTATGGCTACACCTTC
- | TRBJ1-2 | few | TRBV6-5 | CASSSKLLSYGYTF | TGTGCCAGCAGTTCCAAGCTATTGAGCTATGGCTACACCTTC
- | TRBJ2-3 | - | TRBV5-1 | CASSLDSPPDTQYF | TGCGCCAGCAGCCTAGACTCTCCCCCAGATACGCAGTATTTT
- | TRBJ1-1 | - | TRBV28 | CASRLRDYRAFF | TGTGCCAGCAGACTACGGGACTATCGGGCTTTCTTT
- | TRBJ1-5 | - | TRBV28 | CASTSRIHSNQPQHF | TGTGCCAGCACGAGTCGGATCCATAGCAATCAGCCCCAGCATTTT
- | TRBJ1-6 | - | TRBV7-2 | CASSRVDFGSPLHF | TGTGCCAGCAGCCGTGTGGATTTTGGTTCACCCCTCCACTTT
- | TRBJ2-7 | - | TRBV27 | CASSYRAEQYF | TGTGCCAGCAGCTACAGGGCCGAGCAGTACTTC
TRBD2 | TRBJ2-5 | - | TRBV6-6 | CASTPRGGQETQYF | TGTGCCAGCACCCCCCGGGGGGGACAAGAGACCCAGTACTTC
- | TRBJ1-1 | - | TRBV6-5 | CASSYAQENTEAFF | TGTGCCAGCAGTTACGCACAGGAGAACACTGAAGCTTTCTTT
- | TRBJ2-7 | - | TRBV3-1 | CASSPGRTYEQYF | TGTGCCAGCAGCCCGGGACGCACCTACGAGCAGTACTTC
- | TRBJ2-2 | - | TRBV2 | CASSNGGELFF | TGTGCCAGCAGTAATGGAGGGGAGCTGTTTTTT
- | TRBJ1-5 | many | TRBV5-1 | CASSLAGDQPQHF | TGCGCCAGCAGCTTGGCGGGGGATCAGCCCCAGCATTTT
- | TRBJ1-1 | few | TRBV14 | CASSQNSNTEAFF | TGTGCCAGCAGCCAGAACTCGAACACTGAAGCTTTCTTT
- | TRBJ1-5 | - | TRBV28 | CASTQYWDGIPKGNQPQHF | TGTGCCAGCACTCAATACTGGGACGGAATACCAAAGGGCAATCAGCCCCAGCATTTT
TRBD2 | TRBJ2-4 | - | TRBV11-2 | CASSSDRGGPSQNIQYF | TGTGCCAGCAGCTCGGATCGGGGGGGCCCTAGCCAAAACATTCAGTACTTC
TRBD2 | TRBJ2-7 | - | TRBV4-3 | CASSQEASGNYEQYF | TGCGCCAGCAGCCAAGAGGCTAGCGGGAACTACGAGCAGTACTTC
TRBD1 | TRBJ2-1 | once | TRBV11-3 | CASSSGLGVGQAHNEQFF | TGTGCCAGCAGCTCCGGGCTGGGGGTGGGACAGGCCCACAATGAGCAGTTCTTC
- | TRBJ2-1 | - | TRBV5-1 | CASSLWDEQFF | TGCGCCAGCAGCTTGTGGGATGAGCAGTTCTTC
- | TRBJ1-1 | few | TRBV6-6 | CASSPTSTVNTEAFF | TGTGCCAGCAGTCCAACCTCGACAGTGAACACTGAAGCTTTCTTT
- | TRBJ1-1 | few | TRBV12-3/TRBV12-4 | CASSFRGRDEAFF | TGTGCCAGCAGTTTTCGGGGAAGGGATGAAGCTTTCTTT
- | TRBJ1-1 | few | TRBV7-8 | CASSYAGTSEAFF | TGTGCCAGCAGCTACGCAGGGACATCTGAAGCTTTCTTT
- | TRBJ2-1 | - | TRBV6-2/TRBV6-3 | CASSDQGSASYNEQFF | TGTGCCAGCAGTGACCAGGGTAGCGCCTCCTACAATGAGCAGTTCTTC
TRBD1 | TRBJ1-5 | many | TRBV12-3/TRBV12-4 | CASSTQGGGNNQPQHF | TGTGCCAGCAGTACCCAGGGGGGCGGTAACAATCAGCCCCAGCATTTT
TRBD2 | TRBJ2-2 | - | TRBV20-1 | CSARDPSGLDNTGELFF | TGCAGTGCTAGAGATCCATCGGGACTAGACAACACCGGGGAGCTGTTTTTT
- | TRBJ2-1 | - | TRBV9 | CASSGSGVYNEQFF | TGTGCCAGCAGCGGAAGTGGAGTTTACAATGAGCAGTTCTTC
TRBD2 | TRBJ2-1 | - | TRBV27 | CASTPGLALFNEQFF | TGTGCCAGCACTCCGGGACTAGCGTTATTCAATGAGCAGTTCTTC
TRBD2 | TRBJ2-3 | - | TRBV20-1 | CSASGRAFFPDTQYF | TGCAGTGCTAGCGGGAGGGCCTTTTTTCCAGATACGCAGTATTTT
- | TRBJ2-4 | - | TRBV6-2/TRBV6-3 | CASSYPLGGADIQYF | TGTGCCAGCAGCTACCCCCTAGGGGGAGCAGACATTCAGTACTTC
- | TRBJ1-4 | - | TRBV27 | CASSERGRLEKLFF | TGTGCCAGCAGTGAGAGGGGCAGGCTTGAAAAACTGTTTTTT